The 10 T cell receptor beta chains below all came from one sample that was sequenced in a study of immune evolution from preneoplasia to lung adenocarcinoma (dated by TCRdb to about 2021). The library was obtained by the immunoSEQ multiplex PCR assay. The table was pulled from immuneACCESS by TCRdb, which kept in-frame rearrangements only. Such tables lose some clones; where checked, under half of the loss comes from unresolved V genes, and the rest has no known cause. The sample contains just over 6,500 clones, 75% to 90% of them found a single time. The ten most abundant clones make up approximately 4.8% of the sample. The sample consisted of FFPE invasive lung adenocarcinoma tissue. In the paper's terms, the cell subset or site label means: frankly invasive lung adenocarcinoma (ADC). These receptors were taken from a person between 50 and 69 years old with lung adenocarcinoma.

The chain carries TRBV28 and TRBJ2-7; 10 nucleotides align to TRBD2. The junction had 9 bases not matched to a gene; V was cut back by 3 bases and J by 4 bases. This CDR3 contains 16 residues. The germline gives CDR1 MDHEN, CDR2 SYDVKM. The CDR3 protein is CASSFAAGGPGYEQYF. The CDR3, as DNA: TGTGCCAGCAGTTTTGCAGCGGGAGGGCCAGGTTACGAGCAGTACTTC. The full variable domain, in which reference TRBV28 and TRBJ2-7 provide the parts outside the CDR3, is DVKVTQSSRYLVKRTGEKVFLECVQDMDHENMFWYRQDPGLGLRLIYFSYDVKMKEKGDIPEGYSVSREKKERFSLILESASTNQTSMYLCASSFAAGGPGYEQYFGPGTRLTVT.

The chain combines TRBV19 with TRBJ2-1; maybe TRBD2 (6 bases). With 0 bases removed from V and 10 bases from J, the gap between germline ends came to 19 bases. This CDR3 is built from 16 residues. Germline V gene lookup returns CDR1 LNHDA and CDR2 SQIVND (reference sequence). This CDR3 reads CASSIEGGGPVEEQFF. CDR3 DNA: TGTGCCAGTAGTATAGAGGGGGGAGGTCCGGTTGAGGAGCAGTTCTTC.

The CDR3: CASSPPVDRGKAFF. Written as DNA, the CDR3 is TGTGCCAGCTCACCACCGGTCGACAGGGGTAAAGCTTTCTTT. The chain has TRBV18 and TRBJ1-1, with TRBD1 matching over 8 bases. Germline V CDR1 and CDR2: KGHSH, LQKENI. V shed 0 bases, J shed 9 bases, and the junction held 6 bases outside the gene matches. The CDR3 extends over 14 amino acids.

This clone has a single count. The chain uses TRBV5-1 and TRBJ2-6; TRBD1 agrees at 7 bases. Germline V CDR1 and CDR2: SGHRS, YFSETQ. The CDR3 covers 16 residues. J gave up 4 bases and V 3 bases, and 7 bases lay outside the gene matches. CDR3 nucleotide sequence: TGCGCCAGCAGCTACGACAGGGTCCCAGGGGCCAACGTCCTGACTTTC. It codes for CASSYDRVPGANVLTF.

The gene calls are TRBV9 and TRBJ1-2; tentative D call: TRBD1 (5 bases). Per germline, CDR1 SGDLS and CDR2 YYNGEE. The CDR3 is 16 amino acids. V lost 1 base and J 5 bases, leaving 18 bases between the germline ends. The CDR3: CASSVTPYGTAYGYTF. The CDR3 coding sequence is TGTGCCAGCAGCGTAACCCCATACGGGACTGCTTATGGCTACACCTTC.

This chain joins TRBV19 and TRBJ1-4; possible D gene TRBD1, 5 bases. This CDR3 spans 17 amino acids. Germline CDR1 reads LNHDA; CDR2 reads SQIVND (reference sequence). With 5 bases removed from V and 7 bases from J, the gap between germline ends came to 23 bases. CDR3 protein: CASSSFLRGLKGEKLFF. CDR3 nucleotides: TGTGCCAGTAGTTCATTCCTGCGGGGCCTCAAGGGTGAAAAACTGTTTTTT.

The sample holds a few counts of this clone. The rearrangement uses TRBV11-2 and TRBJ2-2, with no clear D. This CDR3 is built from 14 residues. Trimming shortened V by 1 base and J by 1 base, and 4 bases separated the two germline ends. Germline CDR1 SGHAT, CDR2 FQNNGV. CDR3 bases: TGTGCCAGCAGCTTAGGAGGGAACACCGGGGAGCTGTTTTTT. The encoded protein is CASSLGGNTGELFF.

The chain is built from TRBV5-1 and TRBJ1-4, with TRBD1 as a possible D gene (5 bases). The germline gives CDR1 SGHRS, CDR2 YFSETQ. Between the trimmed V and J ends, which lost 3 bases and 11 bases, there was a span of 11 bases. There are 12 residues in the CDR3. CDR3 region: CASSSGENKLFF. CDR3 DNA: TGCGCCAGCAGCTCGGGGGAGAATAAACTGTTTTTT.

CDR3 bases: TGCGCCAGCAGCCAAGCCGCGGGACAGGGCTACGAGCAGTACTTC. This codes for CASSQAAGQGYEQYF. The rearrangement links TRBV4-1 to TRBJ2-7, with 9 positions matching TRBD1. J lost 3 bases, V lost 1 base, and 4 bases had no gene match. The CDR3 is 15 amino acids. Germline V gene sequence: CDR1 MGHRA, CDR2 YSYEKL.

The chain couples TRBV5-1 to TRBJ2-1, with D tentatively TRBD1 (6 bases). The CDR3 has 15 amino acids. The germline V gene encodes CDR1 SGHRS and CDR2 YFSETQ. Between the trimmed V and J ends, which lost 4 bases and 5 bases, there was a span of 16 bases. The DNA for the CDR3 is TGCGCCAGCAGCCCGTGGGGGCAGGGAAACAATGAGCAGTTCTTC. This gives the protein CASSPWGQGNNEQFF.